These 11 T cell receptor beta chains originate from one sample sequenced in a study of blood T cell repertoires in COVID-19. Produced via immunoSEQ multiplex PCR; TCRdb's table is partial and in-frame only. The sample comprises around 300,000 clones, around 87% of which are singletons, and under 5% rests with the top ten. Sequencing was carried out using peripheral blood. These receptors came from a woman aged 50 to 60 with active or convalescent COVID-19.

V gene TRBV18 combines with J gene TRBJ1-6; D uncertain. Germline lookup yields CDR1 KGHSH and CDR2 LQKENI. V shed 2 bases and J shed 9 bases, with 11 bases lying between them. CDR3 length: 14 residues. The CDR3 protein is CASSPNGGISPLHF. The DNA for the CDR3 is TGTGCCAGCTCACCAAACGGAGGGATTTCACCCCTCCACTTT. The whole variable domain, filled in from reference TRBV18 and TRBJ1-6, reads NAGVMQNPRHLVRRRGQEARLRCSPMKGHSHVYWYRQLPEEGLKFMVYLQKENIIDESGMPKERFSAEFPKEGPSILRIQQVVRGDSAAYFCASSPNGGISPLHFGNGTRLTVT.

This chain links TRBV7-2 with TRBJ1-2; 12 nucleotides line up with TRBD1. The CDR3 spans 15 residues. Unmatched junction bases numbered 4, after V lost 4 bases and J lost 4 bases. Germline V gene sequence: CDR1 SGHTA, CDR2 FQGNSA. This chain's CDR3 is CASSSGTGGGYGYTF. CDR3 in DNA: TGTGCCAGCAGCTCAGGGACAGGGGGCGGCTATGGCTACACCTTC.

V gene TRBV7-2 combines with J gene TRBJ1-2, with a tentative D call TRBD1 (6 bases). Between the trimmed V and J ends, which lost 2 bases and 3 bases, there was a span of 13 bases. The CDR3 has 15 amino acids. Germline V gene sequence: CDR1 SGHTA, CDR2 FQGNSA. The CDR3 nucleotides are TGTGCCAGCAGCTTAAGGCAGGGGCAGGACTATGGCTACACCTTC. The encoded protein is CASSLRQGQDYGYTF.

The chain recombines TRBV19 with TRBJ1-2; TRBD1 agrees at 7 bases. The junction had 9 bases not matched to a gene; V was cut back by 2 bases and J by 3 bases. Germline CDR1 LNHDA, CDR2 SQIVND (reference sequence). This CDR3 is built from 16 residues. This CDR3 is CASSISEGAKYYGYTF. In DNA, the CDR3 is TGTGCCAGTAGTATATCCGAGGGGGCGAAATACTATGGCTACACCTTC.

The rearrangement uses TRBV7-2 and TRBJ1-2, with D tentatively TRBD1 (5 bases). Germline V gene sequence: CDR1 SGHTA, CDR2 FQGNSA. Trimming left V 2 bases short and J 0 bases short, with 10 bases between. This CDR3 spans 15 amino acids. CDR3 DNA: TGTGCCAGCAGCTTATCCGGGGGGACTAACTATGGCTACACCTTC. This sequence encodes CASSLSGGTNYGYTF.

The chain carries TRBV4-1 and TRBJ1-5; 9 bases agree with TRBD1. The CDR3 contains 15 residues. Germline-derived CDR1 and CDR2 are MGHRA and YSYEKL. The V and J ends lost 1 base and 7 bases, in that order; junction bases with no gene match: 5. CDR3 region: CASSQGGDRGQPQHF. The CDR3, as DNA: TGCGCCAGCAGCCAAGGGGGTGACAGGGGGCAGCCCCAGCATTTT.

The chain links TRBV28 to TRBJ2-3; the D gene is possibly TRBD2 (6 bases). There are 16 residues in the CDR3. V was cut by 6 bases and J by 3 bases, with 19 bases left in between. Germline V gene data show CDR1 as MDHEN and CDR2 as SYDVKM. The CDR3 reads CASRGSAGSTTDTQYF. DNA for the CDR3: TGTGCCAGCAGAGGCTCAGCGGGCTCTACTACAGATACGCAGTATTTT.

The chain has TRBV10-3 and TRBJ1-5; a weak D match, TRBD1 (5 bases). V was trimmed by 4 bases and J by 4 bases, leaving 11 bases between them. This CDR3 comprises 14 residues. Germline CDR1 ENHRY, CDR2 SYGVKD. The CDR3 DNA is TGTGCCATCAGTGGTGACAGATCGAATCAGCCCCAGCATTTT. As protein: CAISGDRSNQPQHF.

V is TRBV7-3 and J is TRBJ2-3, with D uncertain. The CDR3 consists of 13 residues. The V gene lost 2 bases and the J gene lost 1 base, with 4 bases spanning the gap. Germline-derived CDR1 and CDR2 are SGHTA and FQGTGA. In DNA form, the CDR3 reads TGTGCCAGCAGCTTATTAGGCACAGATACGCAGTATTTT. It encodes CASSLLGTDTQYF.

The chain couples TRBV30 to TRBJ2-3; 8 nucleotides align to TRBD2. Germline V gene sequence: CDR1 GTSNPN, CDR2 SVGIG (reference sequence). The CDR3 runs 14 residues. Germline trimming cut 6 bases from V and 2 bases from J; bases unmatched to any gene: 7. The CDR3 bases are TGTGCCTGCTTACAGCGGGGGACCACAGATACGCAGTATTTT. This codes for CACLQRGTTDTQYF.

The CDR3 region has the DNA TGTGCCAGCAGTGAACGGCCTAGCGTCTTGTACGAGCAGTACTTC. As protein: CASSERPSVLYEQYF. V usage is TRBV2 and J usage is TRBJ2-7; TRBD2 is a possible D gene (6 bases). Germline V gene data show CDR1 as SNHLY and CDR2 as FYNNEI. The CDR3 has 15 residues. The germline V and J ends were trimmed by 2 bases and 4 bases, with 15 bases remaining between them.